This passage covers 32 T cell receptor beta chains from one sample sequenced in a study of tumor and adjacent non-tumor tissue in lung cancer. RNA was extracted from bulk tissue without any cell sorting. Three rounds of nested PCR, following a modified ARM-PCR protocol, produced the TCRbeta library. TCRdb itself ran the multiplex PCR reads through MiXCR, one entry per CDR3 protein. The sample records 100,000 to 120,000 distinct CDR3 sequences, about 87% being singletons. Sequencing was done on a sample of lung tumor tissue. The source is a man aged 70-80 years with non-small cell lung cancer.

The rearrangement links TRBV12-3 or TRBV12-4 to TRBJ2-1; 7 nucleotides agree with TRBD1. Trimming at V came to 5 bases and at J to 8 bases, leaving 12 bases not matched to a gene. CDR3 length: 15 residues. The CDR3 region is CASSPQGSSYYEQFF. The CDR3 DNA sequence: TGTGCCAGCAGTCCACAGGGGAGCTCTTACTATGAGCAGTTCTTC.

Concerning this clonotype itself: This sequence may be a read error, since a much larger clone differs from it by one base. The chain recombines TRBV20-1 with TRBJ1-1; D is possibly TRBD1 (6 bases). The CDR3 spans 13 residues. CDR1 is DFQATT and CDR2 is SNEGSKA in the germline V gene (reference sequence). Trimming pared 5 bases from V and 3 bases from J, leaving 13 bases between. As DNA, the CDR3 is TGCAGTGCTGTCAGGGGTCTGTACACTGAAGCTTTCTTT. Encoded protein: CSAVRGLYTEAFF.

The CDR3 DNA reads TGTGCCGACAGCAAGACAGGATACCAAGAGACCCAGTACTTC. Translation: CADSKTGYQETQYF. The chain uses TRBV11-2 and TRBJ2-5; tentatively, D is TRBD1 (6 bases). Germline V gene sequence: CDR1 SGHAT, CDR2 FQNNGV. The germline V and J ends were trimmed by 11 bases and 0 bases, with 16 bases remaining between them. The length of the CDR3 is 14 residues. Looking up the rest from reference TRBV11-2 and TRBJ2-5 gives the full variable domain: EAGVAQSPRYKIIEKRQSVAFWCNPISGHATLYWYQQILGQGPKLLIQFQNNGVVDDSQLPKDRFSAERLKGVDSTLKIQPAKLEDSAVYLCADSKTGYQETQYFGPGTRLLVL.

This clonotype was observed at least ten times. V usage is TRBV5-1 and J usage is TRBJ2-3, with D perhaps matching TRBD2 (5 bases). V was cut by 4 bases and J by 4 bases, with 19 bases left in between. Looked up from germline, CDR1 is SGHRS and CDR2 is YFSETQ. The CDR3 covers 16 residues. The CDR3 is CASSLGLEAYSDTQYF. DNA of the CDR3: TGCGCCAGCAGCCTAGGACTCGAGGCTTATTCAGATACGCAGTATTTT.

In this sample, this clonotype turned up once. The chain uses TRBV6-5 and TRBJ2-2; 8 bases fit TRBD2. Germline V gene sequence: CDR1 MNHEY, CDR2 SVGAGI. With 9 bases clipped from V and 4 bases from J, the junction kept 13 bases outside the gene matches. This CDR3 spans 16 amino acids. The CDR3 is CASTSRSAGGTGELFF. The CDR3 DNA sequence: TGTGCCAGTACGTCTCGCTCGGCGGGAGGCACCGGGGAGCTGTTTTTT.

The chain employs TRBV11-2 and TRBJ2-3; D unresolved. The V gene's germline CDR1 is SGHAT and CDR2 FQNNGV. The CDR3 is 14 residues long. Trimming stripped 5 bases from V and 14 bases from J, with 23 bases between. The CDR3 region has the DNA TGTGCCAGCAGCCTAACCCCAGTGTCAAATATGCGGTATTTT. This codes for CASSLTPVSNMRYF.

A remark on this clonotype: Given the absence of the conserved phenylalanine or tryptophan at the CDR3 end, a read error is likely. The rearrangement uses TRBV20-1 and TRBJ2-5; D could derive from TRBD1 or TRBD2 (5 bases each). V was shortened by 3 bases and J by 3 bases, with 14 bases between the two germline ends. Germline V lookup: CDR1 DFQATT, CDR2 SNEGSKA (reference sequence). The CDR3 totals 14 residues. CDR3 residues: CSARGPGPEETQYS. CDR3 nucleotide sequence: TGCAGTGCTAGGGGGCCGGGACCCGAAGAGACCCAGTACTCC.

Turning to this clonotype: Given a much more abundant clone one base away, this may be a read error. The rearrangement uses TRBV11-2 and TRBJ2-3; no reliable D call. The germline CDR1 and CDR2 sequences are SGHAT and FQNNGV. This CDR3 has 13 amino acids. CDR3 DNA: TGTGCCAGCAGCTCGTCGAGCATAGATACGCAGTATTTT. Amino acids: CASSSSSIDTQYF. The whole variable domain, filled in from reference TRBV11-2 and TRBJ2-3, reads EAGVAQSPRYKIIEKRQSVAFWCNPISGHATLYWYQQILGQGPKLLIQFQNNGVVDDSQLPKDRFSAERLKGVDSTLKIQPAKLEDSAVYLCASSSSSIDTQYFGPGTRLTVL.

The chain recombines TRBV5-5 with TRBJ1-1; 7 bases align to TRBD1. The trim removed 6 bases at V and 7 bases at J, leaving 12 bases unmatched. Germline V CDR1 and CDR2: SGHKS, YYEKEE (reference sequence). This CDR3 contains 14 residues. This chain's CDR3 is CASTGQVLGSEAFF. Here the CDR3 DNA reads TGTGCCAGCACAGGACAGGTCCTGGGCAGTGAAGCTTTCTTT.

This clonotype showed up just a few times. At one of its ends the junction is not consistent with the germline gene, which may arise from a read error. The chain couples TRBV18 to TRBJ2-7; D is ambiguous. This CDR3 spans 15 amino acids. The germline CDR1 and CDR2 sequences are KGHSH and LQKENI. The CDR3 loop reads CAGSPSSTTNYEQYF. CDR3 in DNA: TGTGCCGGCTCACCATCCAGTACGACGAACTACGAGCAGTACTTC.

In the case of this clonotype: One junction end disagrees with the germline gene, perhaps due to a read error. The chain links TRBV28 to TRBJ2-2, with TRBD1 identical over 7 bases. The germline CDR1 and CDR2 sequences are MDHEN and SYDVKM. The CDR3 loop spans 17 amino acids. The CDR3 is CASSLHRGRPYTGELLF. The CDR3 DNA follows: TGTGCCAGCAGTTTACACAGGGGTCGACCTTACACCGGGGAGTTGTTATTT. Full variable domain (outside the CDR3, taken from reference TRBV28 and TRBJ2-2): DVKVTQSSRYLVKRTGEKVFLECVQDMDHENMFWYRQDPGLGLRLIYFSYDVKMKEKGDIPEGYSVSREKKERFSLILESASTNQTSMYLCASSLHRGRPYTGELLFGEGSRLTVL.

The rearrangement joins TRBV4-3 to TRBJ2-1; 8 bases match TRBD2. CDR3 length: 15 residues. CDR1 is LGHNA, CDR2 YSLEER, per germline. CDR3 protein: CFSSHLPGLDNEQFF. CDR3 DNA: TGCTTCAGCAGCCACCTTCCGGGACTAGACAATGAGCAGTTCTTC.

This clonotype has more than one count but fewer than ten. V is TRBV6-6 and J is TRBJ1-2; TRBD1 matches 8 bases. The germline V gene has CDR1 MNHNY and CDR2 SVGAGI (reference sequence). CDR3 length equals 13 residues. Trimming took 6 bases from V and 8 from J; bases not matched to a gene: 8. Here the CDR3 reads CASSLDREGGYTF. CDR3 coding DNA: TGTGCCAGCAGCCTGGACAGGGAAGGCGGCTACACCTTC.

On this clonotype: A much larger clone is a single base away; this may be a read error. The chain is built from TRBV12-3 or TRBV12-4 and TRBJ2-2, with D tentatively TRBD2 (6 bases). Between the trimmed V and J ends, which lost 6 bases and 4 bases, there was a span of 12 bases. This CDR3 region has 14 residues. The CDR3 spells CASRVAESTGELFF. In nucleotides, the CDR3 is TGTGCCAGCAGGGTAGCGGAGAGCACCGGGGAGCTGTTTTTT.

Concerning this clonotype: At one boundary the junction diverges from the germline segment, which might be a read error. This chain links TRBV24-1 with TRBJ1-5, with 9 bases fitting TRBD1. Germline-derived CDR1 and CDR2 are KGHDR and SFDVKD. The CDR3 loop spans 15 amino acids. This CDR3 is CATSPGQGFNQTQHF. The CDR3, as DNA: TGTGCCACCAGTCCGGGACAGGGATTCAATCAGACCCAGCATTTT.

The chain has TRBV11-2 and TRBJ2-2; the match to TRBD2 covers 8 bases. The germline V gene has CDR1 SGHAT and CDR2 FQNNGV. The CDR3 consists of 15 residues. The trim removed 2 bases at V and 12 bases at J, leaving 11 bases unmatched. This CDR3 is CASSLHGGADRKLFF. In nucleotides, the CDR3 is TGTGCCAGCAGCTTACACGGGGGGGCTGACAGGAAGCTGTTTTTT.

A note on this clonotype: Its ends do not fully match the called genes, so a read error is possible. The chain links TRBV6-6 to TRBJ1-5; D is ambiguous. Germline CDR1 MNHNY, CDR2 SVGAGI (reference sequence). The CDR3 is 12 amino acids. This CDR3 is CASKRSNQPLYF. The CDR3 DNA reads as TGTGCCAGCAAACGGAGCAATCAGCCCCTGTATTTT.

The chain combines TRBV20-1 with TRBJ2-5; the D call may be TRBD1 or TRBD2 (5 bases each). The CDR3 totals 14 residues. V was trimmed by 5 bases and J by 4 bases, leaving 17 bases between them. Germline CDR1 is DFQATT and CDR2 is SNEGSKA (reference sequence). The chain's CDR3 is CSAFTSGRGETQYF. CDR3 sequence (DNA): TGCAGTGCTTTTACTAGTGGAAGGGGAGAGACCCAGTACTTC.

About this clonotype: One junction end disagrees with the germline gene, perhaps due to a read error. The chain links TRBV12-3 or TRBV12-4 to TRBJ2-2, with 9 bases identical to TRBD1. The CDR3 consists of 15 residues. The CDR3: CASTRDRAQIGELLF. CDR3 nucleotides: TGTGCCAGCACCCGGGACAGGGCCCAGATCGGGGAGCTGCTTTTT.

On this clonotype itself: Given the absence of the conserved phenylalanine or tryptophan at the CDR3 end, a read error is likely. Here the CDR3 reads CASRFPGPSSHEQFY. The CDR3 region has the DNA TGCGCCAGCAGGTTCCCAGGACCCTCTTCTCATGAGCAGTTCTAC. The chain combines TRBV10-2 with TRBJ2-1; D not certain. The CDR3 totals 15 residues. CDR1 is WSHSY and CDR2 is SAAADI in the germline V gene. Deletions cut 6 bases from V and 8 bases from J, with 20 bases between.

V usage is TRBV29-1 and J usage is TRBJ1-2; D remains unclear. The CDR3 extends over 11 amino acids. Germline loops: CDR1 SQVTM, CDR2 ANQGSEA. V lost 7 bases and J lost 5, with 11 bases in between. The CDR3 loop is CSAEATYGYTF. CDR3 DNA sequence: TGCAGCGCTGAGGCAACTTATGGCTACACCTTC.

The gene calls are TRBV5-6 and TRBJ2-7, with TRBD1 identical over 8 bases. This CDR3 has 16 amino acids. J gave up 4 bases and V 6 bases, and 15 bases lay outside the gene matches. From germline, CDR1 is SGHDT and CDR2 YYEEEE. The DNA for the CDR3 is TGTGCCAGCAACTCTAACAGGGGGAACTTTAAGTACGAGCAGTACTTC. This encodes CASNSNRGNFKYEQYF. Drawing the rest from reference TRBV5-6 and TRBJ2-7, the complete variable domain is DAGVTQSPTHLIKTRGQQVTLRCSPKSGHDTVSWYQQALGQGPQFIFQYYEEEERQRGNFPDRFSGHQFPNYSSELNVNALLLGDSALYLCASNSNRGNFKYEQYFGPGTRLTVT.

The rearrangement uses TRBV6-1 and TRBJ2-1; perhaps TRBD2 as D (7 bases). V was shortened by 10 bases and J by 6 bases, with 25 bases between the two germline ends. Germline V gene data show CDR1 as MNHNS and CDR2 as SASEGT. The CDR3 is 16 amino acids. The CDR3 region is CAIALRGGTGSNEQFF. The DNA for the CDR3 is TGTGCCATCGCCCTAAGGGGGGGCACTGGGTCCAATGAGCAGTTCTTC.

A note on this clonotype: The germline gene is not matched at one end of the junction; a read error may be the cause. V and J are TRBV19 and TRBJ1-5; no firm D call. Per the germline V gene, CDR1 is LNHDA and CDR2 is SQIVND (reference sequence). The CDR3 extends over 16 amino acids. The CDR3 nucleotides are TGTGCCAGTAGTTCCGCTCCGGGTCTTAGCAATCAGCCCCAGCAATTT. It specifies CASSSAPGLSNQPQQF.

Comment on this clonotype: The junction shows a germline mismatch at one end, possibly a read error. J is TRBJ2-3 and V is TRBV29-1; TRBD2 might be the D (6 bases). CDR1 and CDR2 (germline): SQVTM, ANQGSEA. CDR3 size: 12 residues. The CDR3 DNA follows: TGCAACGTTGGTGCCCCGGGGGATATGCAGTATTTT. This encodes CNVGAPGDMQYF.

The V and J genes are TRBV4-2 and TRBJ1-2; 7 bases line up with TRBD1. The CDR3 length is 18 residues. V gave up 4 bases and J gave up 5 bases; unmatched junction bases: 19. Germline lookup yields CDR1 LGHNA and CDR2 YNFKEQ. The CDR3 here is CASSPCRDSFIRVYGYTF. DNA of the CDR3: TGTGCCAGCAGCCCATGCCGGGACAGCTTTATTCGGGTGTATGGCTACACCTTC.

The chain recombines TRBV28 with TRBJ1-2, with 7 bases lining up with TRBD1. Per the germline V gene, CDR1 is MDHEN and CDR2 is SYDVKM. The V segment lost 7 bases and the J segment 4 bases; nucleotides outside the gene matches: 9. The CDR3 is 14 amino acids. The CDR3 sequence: CASMCGTAIYGYTF. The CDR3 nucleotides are TGTGCCAGCATGTGCGGGACAGCTATCTATGGCTACACCTTC.

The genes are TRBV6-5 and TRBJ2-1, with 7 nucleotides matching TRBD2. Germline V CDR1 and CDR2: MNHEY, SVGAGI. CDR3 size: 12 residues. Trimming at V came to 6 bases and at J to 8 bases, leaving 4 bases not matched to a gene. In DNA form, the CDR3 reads TGTGCCAGCAGACGAACTAGCGATGAGCAGTTCTTC. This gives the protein CASRRTSDEQFF.

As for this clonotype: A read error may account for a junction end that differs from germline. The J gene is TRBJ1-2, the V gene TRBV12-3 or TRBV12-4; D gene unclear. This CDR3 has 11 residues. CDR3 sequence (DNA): TGTGCCATCAGTATGGGATATGACTACACCTTC. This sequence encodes CAISMGYDYTF.

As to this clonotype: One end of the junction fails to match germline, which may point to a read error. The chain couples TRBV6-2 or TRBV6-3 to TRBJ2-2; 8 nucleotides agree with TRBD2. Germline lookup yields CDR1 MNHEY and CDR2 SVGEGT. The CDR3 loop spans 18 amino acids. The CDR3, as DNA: TGCGCCAGCAGTTATTTTGCTATCGGGAGGGCCGGAACCAGGGAGCTGTTTTTT. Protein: CASSYFAIGRAGTRELFF.

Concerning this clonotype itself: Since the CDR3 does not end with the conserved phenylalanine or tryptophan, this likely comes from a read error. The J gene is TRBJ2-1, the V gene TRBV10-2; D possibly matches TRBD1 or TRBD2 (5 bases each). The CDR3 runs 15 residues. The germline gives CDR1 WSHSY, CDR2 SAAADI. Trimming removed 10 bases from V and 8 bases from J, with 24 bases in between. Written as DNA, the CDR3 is TGCGCCAACAGGTCCCAGGGACCCTCTTCTCATGAGCAGTTCTTG. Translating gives CANRSQGPSSHEQFL.

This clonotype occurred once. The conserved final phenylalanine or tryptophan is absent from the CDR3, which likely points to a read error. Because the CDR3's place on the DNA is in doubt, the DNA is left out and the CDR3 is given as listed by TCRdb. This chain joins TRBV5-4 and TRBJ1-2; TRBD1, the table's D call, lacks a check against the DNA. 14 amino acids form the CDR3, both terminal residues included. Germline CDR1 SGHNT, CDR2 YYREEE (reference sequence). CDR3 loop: CASSGENRGEGYSL.